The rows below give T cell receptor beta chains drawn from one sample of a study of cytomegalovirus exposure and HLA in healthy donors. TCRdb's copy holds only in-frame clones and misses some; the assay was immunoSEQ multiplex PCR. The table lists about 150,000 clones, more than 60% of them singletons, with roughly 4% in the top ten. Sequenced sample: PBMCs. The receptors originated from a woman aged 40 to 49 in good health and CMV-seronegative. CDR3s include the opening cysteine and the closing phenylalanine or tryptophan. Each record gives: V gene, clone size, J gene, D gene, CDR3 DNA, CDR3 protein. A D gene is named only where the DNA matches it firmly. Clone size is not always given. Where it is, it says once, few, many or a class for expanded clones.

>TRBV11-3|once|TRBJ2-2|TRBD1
TGTGCCAGCAGCCCCCGATGGACAGGGGACACCGGGGAGCTGTTTTTT
CASSPRWTGDTGELFF
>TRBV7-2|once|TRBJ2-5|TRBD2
TGTGCCAGCAGCTCGGGGGGTGTAGAGACCCAGTACTTC
CASSSGGVETQYF
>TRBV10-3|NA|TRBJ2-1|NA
TGTGCCACCTACGGCGGGGATGAGCAGTTCTTC
CATYGGDEQFF
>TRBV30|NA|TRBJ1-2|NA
TGTGCCTGGACGGGGTCCTATGGCTACACCTTC
CAWTGSYGYTF
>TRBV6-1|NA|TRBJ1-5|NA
TGTGCCAGCAGTGGACAACAGGGTCTCTCTAGCAATCAGCCCCAGCATTTT
CASSGQQGLSSNQPQHF
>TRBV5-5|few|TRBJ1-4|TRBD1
TGTGCCAGCAGCCTGGGACAGGGTGCAACTAATGAAAAACTGTTTTTT
CASSLGQGATNEKLFF
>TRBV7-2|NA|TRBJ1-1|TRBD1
TGTGCCAGCAGCCCGTGGACAGGGGAAAACACTGAAGCTTTCTTT
CASSPWTGENTEAFF
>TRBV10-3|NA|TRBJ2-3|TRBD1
TGTGCCATCAGTTGGACAGGGATTATCTCTAGCACAGATACGCAGTATTTT
CAISWTGIISSTDTQYF
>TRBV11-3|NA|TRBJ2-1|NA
TGTGCCAGCACTCCATCAGCGGGTTTGTACAATGAGCAGTTCTTC
CASTPSAGLYNEQFF
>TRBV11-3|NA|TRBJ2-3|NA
TGTGCCAGCAGCCGCGGGTTCGGCACAGATACGCAGTATTTT
CASSRGFGTDTQYF
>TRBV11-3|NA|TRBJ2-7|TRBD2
TGTGCCAGCAGCTTATTGAAAGGACTAGCGGGAGGCTCCTACGAGCAGTACTTC
CASSLLKGLAGGSYEQYF
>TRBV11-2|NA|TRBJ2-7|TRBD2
TGTGCCAGCAGCTTCCTTAGCGGGAGAGCGACCTACGAGCAGTACTTC
CASSFLSGRATYEQYF
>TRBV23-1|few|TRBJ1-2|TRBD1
TGCGCCAGCAGCTTAGACAGGGACGGCTACACCTTC
CASSLDRDGYTF
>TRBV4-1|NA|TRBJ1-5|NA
TGCGCCAGCAGCCAAGATTCGGGGGGAAACCGGCCCCAGCATTTT
CASSQDSGGNRPQHF
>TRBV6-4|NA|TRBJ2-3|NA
TGTGCCAGCAGTGACTCATTAACGGAGGTCACAGATACGCAGTATTTT
CASSDSLTEVTDTQYF
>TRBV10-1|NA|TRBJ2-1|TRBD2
TGCGCCAGCAGTGTCTGGGGTAGCGGGAGGGAAGGGAATGAGCAGTTCTTC
CASSVWGSGREGNEQFF
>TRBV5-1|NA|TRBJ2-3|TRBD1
TGCGCCAGCAGCTTGGAAGGGGGCCCTTCGACCGGCACAGATACGCAGTATTTT
CASSLEGGPSTGTDTQYF
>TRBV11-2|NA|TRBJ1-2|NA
TGTGCCAGCAGCCCCGACAGGAGCTATGGCTACACCTTC
CASSPDRSYGYTF
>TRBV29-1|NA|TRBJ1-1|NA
TGCAGCGTTGTCGGGGAGAACACTGAAGCTTTCTTT
CSVVGENTEAFF
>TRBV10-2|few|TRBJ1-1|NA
TGCGCCAGCAGTGCGGTCCGGGAAGCTTTCTTT
CASSAVREAFF
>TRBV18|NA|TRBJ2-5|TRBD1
TGTGCCAGCTCACCGAGAACAGGGGTCCAAGAGACCCAGTACTTC
CASSPRTGVQETQYF
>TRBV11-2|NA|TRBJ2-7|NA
TGTGCCAGCAGCCCCCAGGTAGGAGGGGAGCAGTACTTC
CASSPQVGGEQYF
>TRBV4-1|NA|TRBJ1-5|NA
TGCGCCAGCAGCCCCCGGCGGGGTGGGAGCAATCAGCCCCAGCATTTT
CASSPRRGGSNQPQHF
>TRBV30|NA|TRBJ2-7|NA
TGTGCCTGGGGAGCTGGGGGGGAGCAGTACTTC
CAWGAGGEQYF